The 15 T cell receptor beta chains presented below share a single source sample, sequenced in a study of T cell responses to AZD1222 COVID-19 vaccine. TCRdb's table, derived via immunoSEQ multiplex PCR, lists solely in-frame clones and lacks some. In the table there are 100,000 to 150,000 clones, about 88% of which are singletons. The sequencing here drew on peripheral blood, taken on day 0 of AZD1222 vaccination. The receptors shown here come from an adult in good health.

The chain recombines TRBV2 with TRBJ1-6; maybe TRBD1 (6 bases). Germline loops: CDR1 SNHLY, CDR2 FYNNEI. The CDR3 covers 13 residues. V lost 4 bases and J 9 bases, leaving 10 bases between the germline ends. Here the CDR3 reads CASSGGTPSPLHF. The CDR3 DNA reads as TGTGCCAGCAGTGGGGGGACACCTTCACCCCTCCACTTT.

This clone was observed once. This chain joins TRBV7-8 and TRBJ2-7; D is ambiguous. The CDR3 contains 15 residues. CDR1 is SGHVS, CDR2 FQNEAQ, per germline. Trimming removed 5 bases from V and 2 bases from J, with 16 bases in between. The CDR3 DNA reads TGTGCCAGCAGCCCGACGAGGACCGCTACCTACGAGCAGTACTTC. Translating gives CASSPTRTATYEQYF.

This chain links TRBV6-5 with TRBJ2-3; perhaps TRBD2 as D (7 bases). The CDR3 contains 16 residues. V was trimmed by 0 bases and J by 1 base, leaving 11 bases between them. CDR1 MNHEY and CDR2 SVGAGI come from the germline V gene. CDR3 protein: CASSYSGGGGTDTQYF. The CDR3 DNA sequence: TGTGCCAGCAGTTACTCGGGAGGGGGGGGCACAGATACGCAGTATTTT.

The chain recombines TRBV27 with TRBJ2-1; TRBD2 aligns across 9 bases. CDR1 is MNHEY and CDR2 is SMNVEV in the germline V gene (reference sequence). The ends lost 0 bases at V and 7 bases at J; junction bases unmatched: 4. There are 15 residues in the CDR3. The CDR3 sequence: CASSLSGGGENEQFF. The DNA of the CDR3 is TGTGCCAGCAGTTTATCAGGCGGGGGGGAGAATGAGCAGTTCTTC.

This CDR3 reads CASSSRDRGLRNTEAFF. The CDR3 bases are TGTGCCAGCAGCTCCCGGGACAGGGGCCTCCGTAACACTGAAGCTTTCTTT. The chain carries TRBV5-5 and TRBJ1-1; TRBD1 aligns across 10 bases. V shed 3 bases and J 2 bases; nucleotides not matched to a gene: 10. This CDR3 is 17 amino acids long. The germline CDR1 and CDR2 sequences are SGHKS and YYEKEE (reference sequence).

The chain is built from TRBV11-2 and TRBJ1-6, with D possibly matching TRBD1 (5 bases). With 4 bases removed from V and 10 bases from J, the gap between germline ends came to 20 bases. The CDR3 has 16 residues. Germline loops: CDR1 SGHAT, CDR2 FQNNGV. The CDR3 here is CASSSLLGEIGSPLHF. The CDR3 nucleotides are TGTGCCAGCAGCTCCCTTTTGGGGGAGATAGGATCACCCCTCCACTTT.

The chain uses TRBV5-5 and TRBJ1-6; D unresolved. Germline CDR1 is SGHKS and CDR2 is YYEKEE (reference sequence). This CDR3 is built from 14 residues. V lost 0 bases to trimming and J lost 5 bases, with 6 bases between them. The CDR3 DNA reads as TGTGCCAGCAGCTTGGGGGTCCATAATTCACCCCTCCACTTT. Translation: CASSLGVHNSPLHF.

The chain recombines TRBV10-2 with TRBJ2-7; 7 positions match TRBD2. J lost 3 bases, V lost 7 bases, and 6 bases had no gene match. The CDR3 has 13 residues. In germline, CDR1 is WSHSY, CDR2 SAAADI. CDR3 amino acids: CASNGGTHYEQYF. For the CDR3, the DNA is TGCGCCAGCAACGGGGGGACCCACTACGAGCAGTACTTC.

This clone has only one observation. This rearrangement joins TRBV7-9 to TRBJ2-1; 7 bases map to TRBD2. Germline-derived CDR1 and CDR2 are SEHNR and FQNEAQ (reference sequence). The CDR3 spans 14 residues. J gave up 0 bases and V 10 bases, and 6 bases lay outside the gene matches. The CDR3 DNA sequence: TGTGCCATCCTGCTAGCGGCCTCCTACAATGAGCAGTTCTTC. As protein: CAILLAASYNEQFF. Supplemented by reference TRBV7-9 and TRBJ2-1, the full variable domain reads DTGVSQNPRHKITKRGQNVTFRCDPISEHNRLYWYRQTLGQGPEFLTYFQNEAQLEKSRLLSDRFSAERPKGSFSTLEIQRTEQGDSAMYLCAILLAASYNEQFFGPGTRLTVL.

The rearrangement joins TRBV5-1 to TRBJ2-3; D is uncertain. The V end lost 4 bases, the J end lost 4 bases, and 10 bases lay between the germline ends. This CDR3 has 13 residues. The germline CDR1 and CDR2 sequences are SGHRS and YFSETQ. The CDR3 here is CASSPGGPDTQYF. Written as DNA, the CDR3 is TGCGCCAGCAGCCCAGGTGGGCCAGATACGCAGTATTTT. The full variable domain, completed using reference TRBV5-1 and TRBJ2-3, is KAGVTQTPRYLIKTRGQQVTLSCSPISGHRSVSWYQQTPGQGLQFLFEYFSETQRNKGNFPGRFSGRQFSNSRSEMNVSTLELGDSALYLCASSPGGPDTQYFGPGTRLTVL.

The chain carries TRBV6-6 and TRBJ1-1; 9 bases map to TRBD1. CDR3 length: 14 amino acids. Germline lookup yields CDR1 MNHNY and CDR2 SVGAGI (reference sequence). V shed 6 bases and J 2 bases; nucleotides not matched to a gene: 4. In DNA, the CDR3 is TGTGCCAGCAGCCTGACAGGGGGAAACACTGAAGCTTTCTTT. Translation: CASSLTGGNTEAFF.

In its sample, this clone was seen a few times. CDR3 loop: CASSLGGARAEAFF. The DNA of the CDR3 is TGTGCCAGCAGCTTAGGGGGGGCGAGGGCTGAAGCTTTCTTT. V gene TRBV7-7 combines with J gene TRBJ1-1; TRBD1 might be the D (6 bases). The CDR3 spans 14 residues. Between the trimmed V and J ends, which lost 1 base and 6 bases, there was a span of 12 bases. Germline V CDR1 and CDR2: SSHAT, FNYEAQ (reference sequence).

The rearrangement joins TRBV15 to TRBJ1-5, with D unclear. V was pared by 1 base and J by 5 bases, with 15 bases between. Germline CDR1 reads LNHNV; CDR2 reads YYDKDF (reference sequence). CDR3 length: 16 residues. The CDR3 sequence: CATSRGSGRWDQPQHF. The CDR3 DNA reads TGTGCCACCAGCAGAGGCTCTGGTAGATGGGATCAGCCCCAGCATTTT.

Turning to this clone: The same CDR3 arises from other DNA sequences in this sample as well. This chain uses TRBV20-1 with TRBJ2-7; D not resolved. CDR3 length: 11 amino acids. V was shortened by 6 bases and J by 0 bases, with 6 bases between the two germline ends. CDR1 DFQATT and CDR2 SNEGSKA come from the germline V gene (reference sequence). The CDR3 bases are TGCAGTGCGAGCTCCTCCTACGAGCAGTACTTC. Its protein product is CSASSSYEQYF.

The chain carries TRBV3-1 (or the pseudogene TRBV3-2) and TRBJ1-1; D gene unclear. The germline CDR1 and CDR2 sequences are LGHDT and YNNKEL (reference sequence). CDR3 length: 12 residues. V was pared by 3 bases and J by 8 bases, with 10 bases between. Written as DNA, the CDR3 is TGTGCCAGCAGCCATAGGACCGTCGAAGCTTTCTTT. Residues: CASSHRTVEAFF.